This T cell receptor beta chain originates from a study of OX40 agonist ivuxolimab in advanced cancers. Study in general: Dose-escalation patients suffered from hepatocellular carcinoma, melanoma, renal cell or head and neck cancer. Among those treated, three patients had partial responses, one with hepatocellular carcinoma and two with cutaneous melanoma.

Baseline was the first blood sampling point, followed by cycle 4 day 1 and cycle 7 day 1. Produced via immunoSEQ multiplex PCR; TCRdb's table is partial and in-frame only. The table shows under 70,000 clones, with approximately 84% occurring only once. Study-wide results and caveats: On average, CD8+ T cells showed a greater number of expanded clones than CD4+.

Comment on this clone: Its antigen is undetermined.

Germline V CDR1 and CDR2: SGHNT, YYREEE (reference sequence). The CDR3 has 14 amino acids. Trimming removed 1 base from V and 7 bases from J, with 11 bases in between. The chain has TRBV5-4 and TRBJ1-4; D may be TRBD1 (5 bases). The starting material was CD4+ or CD8+ T cells sorted from blood, obtained in a trial of the OX40 agonist ivuxolimab. The sequence was obtained from an adult with an advanced solid tumor such as melanoma, head and neck, liver or kidney cancer. The CDR3 nucleotides read TGTGCCAGCAGCTTGTTTGGGGCCGGTGAAAAACTGTTTTTT. Amino acids: CASSLFGAGEKLFF.